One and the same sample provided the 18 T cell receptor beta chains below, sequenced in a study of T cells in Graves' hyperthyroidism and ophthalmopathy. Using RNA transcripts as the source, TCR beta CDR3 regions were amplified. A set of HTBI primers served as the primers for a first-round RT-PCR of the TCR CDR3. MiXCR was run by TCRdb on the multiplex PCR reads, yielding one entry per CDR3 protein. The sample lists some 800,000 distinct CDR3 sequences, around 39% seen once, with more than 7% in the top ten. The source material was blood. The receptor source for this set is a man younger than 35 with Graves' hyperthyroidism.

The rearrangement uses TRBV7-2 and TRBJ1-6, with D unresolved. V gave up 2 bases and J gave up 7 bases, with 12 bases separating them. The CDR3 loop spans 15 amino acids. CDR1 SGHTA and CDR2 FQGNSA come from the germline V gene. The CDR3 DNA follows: TGTGCCAGCAGCTTACCTGGGTTGGAGAATTCACCCCTCCACTTT. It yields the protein CASSLPGLENSPLHF.

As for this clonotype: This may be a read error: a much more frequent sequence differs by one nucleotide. CDR3: CASQGAGGEAQYF. CDR3 nucleotide sequence: TGTGCCAGCCAAGGGGCGGGAGGAGAGGCCCAGTACTTC. The chain uses TRBV2 and TRBJ2-5; 8 nucleotides align to TRBD2. CDR3 length: 13 amino acids. The germline V gene has CDR1 SNHLY and CDR2 FYNNEI. Supplemented by reference TRBV2 and TRBJ2-5, the full variable domain reads EPEVTQTPSHQVTQMGQEVILRCVPISNHLYFYWYRQILGQKVEFLVSFYNNEISEKSEIFDDQFSVERPDGSNFTLKIRSTKLEDSAMYFCASQGAGGEAQYFGPGTRLLVL.

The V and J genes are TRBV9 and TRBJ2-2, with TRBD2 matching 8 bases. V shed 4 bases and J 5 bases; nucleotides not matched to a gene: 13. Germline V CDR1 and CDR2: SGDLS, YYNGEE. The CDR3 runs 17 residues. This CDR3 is CASSPTTSEGWTGELFF. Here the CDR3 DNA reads TGTGCCAGCAGCCCCACGACTAGCGAGGGATGGACCGGGGAGCTGTTTTTT.

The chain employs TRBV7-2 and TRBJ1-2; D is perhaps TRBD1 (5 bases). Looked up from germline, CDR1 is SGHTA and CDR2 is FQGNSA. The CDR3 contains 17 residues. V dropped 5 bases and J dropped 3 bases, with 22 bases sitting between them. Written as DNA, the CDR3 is TGTGCCAGCAGCCAAGATGCGGAAGGGGTTGGGGACTATGGCTACACCTTC. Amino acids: CASSQDAEGVGDYGYTF.

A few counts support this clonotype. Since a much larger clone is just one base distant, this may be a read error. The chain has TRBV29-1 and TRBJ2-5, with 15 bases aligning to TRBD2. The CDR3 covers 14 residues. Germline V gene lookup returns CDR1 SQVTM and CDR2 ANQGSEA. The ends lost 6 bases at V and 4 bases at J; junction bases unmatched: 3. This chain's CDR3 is CSVVGLAGGETQYF. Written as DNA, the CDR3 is TGCAGCGTCGTGGGACTAGCGGGGGGAGAGACCCAGTACTTC.

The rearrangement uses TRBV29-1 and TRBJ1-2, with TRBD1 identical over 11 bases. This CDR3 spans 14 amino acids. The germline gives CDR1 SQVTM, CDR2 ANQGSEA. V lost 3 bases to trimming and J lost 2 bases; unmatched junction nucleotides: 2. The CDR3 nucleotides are TGCAGCGTTGAGGGACAGGGGGACAACTATGGCTACACCTTC. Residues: CSVEGQGDNYGYTF.

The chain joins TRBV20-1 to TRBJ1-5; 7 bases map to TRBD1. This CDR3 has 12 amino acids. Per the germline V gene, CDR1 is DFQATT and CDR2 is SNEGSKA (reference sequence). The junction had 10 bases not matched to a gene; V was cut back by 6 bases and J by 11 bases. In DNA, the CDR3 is TGCAGTGCGGACAGGTCCGAAGAGACCCAGCATTTT. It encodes CSADRSEETQHF.

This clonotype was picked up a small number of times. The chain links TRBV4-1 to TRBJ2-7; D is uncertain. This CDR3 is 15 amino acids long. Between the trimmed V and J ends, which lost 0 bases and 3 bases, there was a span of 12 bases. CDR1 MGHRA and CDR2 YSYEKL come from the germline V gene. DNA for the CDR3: TGCGCCAGCAGCCAAGAAACCTGGCAAGGCTACGAGCAGTACTTC. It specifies CASSQETWQGYEQYF.

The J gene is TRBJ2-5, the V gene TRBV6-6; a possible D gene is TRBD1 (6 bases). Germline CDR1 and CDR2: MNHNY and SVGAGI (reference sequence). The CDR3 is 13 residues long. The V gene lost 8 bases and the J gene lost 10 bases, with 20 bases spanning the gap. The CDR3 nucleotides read TGTGCCAGCGTTTCCGAGTCAGGGGCGGACCAGTACTTC. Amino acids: CASVSESGADQYF.

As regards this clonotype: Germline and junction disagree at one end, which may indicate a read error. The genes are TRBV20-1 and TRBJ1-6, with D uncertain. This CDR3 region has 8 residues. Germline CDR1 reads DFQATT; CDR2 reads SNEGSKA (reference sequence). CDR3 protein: CSAGVLSF. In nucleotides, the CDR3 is TGCAGTGCAGGAGTACTTTCCTTT.

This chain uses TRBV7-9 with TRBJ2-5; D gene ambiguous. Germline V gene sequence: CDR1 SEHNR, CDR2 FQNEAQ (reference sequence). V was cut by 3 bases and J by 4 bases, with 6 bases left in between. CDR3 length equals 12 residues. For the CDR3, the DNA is TGTGCCAGCAGCTTTCTATCAGAGACCCAGTACTTC. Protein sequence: CASSFLSETQYF.

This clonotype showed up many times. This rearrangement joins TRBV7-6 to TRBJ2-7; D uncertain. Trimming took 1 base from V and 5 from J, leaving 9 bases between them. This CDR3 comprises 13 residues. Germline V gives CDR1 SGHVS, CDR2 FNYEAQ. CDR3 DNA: TGTGCCAGCAGCTTAGGGCACAGTGACGAGCAGTACTTC. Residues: CASSLGHSDEQYF.

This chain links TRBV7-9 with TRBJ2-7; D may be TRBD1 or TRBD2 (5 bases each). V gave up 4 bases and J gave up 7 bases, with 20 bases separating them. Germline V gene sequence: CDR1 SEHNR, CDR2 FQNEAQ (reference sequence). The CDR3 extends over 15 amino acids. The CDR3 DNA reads TGTGCCAGCAGCTCACCTACGGGGCCTTGGGGTGAGCAGTACTTC. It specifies CASSSPTGPWGEQYF. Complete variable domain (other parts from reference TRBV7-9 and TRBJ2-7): DTGVSQNPRHKITKRGQNVTFRCDPISEHNRLYWYRQTLGQGPEFLTYFQNEAQLEKSRLLSDRFSAERPKGSFSTLEIQRTEQGDSAMYLCASSSPTGPWGEQYFGPGTRLTVT.

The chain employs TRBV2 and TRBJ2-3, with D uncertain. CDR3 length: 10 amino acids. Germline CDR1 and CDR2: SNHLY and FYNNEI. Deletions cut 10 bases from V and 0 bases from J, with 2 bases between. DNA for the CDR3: TGTGCCACCAGCACAGATACGCAGTATTTT. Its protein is CATSTDTQYF. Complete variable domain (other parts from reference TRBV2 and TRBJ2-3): EPEVTQTPSHQVTQMGQEVILRCVPISNHLYFYWYRQILGQKVEFLVSFYNNEISEKSEIFDDQFSVERPDGSNFTLKIRSTKLEDSAMYFCATSTDTQYFGPGTRLTVL.

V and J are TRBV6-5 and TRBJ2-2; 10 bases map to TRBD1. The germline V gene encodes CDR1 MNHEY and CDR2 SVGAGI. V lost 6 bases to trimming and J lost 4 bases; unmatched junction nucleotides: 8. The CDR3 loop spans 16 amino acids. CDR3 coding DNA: TGTGCCAGCAGCCAAGGACAGGGGGTTGGCACCGGGGAGCTGTTTTTT. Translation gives CASSQGQGVGTGELFF.

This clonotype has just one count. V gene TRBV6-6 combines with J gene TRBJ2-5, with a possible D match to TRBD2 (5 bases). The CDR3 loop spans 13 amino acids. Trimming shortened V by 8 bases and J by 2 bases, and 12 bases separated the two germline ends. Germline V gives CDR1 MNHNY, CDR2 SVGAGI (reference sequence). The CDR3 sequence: CASERDPQETQYF. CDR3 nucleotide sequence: TGTGCCAGCGAACGGGATCCGCAAGAGACCCAGTACTTC.

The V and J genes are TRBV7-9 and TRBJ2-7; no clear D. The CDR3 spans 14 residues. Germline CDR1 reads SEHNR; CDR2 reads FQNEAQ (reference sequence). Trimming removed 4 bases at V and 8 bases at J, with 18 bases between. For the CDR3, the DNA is TGTGCCAGCAGCTATGACTCCCATTGGTACAAGCAGTACTTC. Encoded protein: CASSYDSHWYKQYF.

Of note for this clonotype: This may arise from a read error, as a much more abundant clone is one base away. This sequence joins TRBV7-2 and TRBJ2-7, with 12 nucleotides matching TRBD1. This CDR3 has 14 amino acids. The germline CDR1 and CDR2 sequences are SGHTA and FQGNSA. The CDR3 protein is CATTTGTGGLEQHF. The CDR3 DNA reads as TGTGCCACTACGACCGGGACAGGGGGCCTCGAGCAGCACTTC. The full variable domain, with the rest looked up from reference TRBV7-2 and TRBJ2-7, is GAGVSQSPSNKVTEKGKDVELRCDPISGHTALYWYRQSLGQGLEFLIYFQGNSAPDKSGLPSDRFSAERTGGSVSTLTIQRTQQEDSAVYLCATTTGTGGLEQHFGPGTRLTVT.